Listed below are T cell receptor beta chains from one sample, sequenced in a study of blood T cell repertoires in COVID-19. TCRdb's copy holds only in-frame clones and misses some; the assay was immunoSEQ multiplex PCR. The data contain roughly 150,000 clones, approximately 80% of them singletons. Sequenced: peripheral blood. The receptors originated from a man aged 55-75 years with acute or convalescent COVID-19. CDR3s include the opening cysteine and the closing phenylalanine or tryptophan. A D gene is named only where the DNA matches it firmly.

CDR3 protein	CDR3 DNA	V gene	J gene	D gene
CASSTQGAVSGNQPQHF	TGTGCCAGCTCAACGCAGGGGGCGGTTTCTGGCAATCAGCCCCAGCATTTT	TRBV18	TRBJ1-5	TRBD1
CASSRGGTSVTQYF	TGTGCCAGCTCGCGCGGAGGGACTAGCGTTACGCAGTATTTT	TRBV18	TRBJ2-3	TRBD2
CASSFAGTGDSGANVLTF	TGTGCCAGCAGTTTCGCCGGGACAGGGGACTCTGGGGCCAACGTCCTGACTTTC	TRBV28	TRBJ2-6	TRBD1
CASTAGQGNQPQHF	TGTGCCAGTACTGCGGGACAGGGGAATCAGCCCCAGCATTTT	TRBV19	TRBJ1-5	TRBD1
CASSQEGLAGGHATQYF	TGTGCCAGCAGCCAAGAGGGACTAGCGGGGGGGCACGCGACCCAGTACTTC	TRBV3-1/TRBV3-2	TRBJ2-5	TRBD2
CASSKYDRPYQETQYF	TGTGCCAGCAGCAAATACGACAGGCCGTACCAAGAGACCCAGTACTTC	TRBV21-1	TRBJ2-5	-
CASSLGTPSSYNEQFF	TGTGCCAGCAGCCTCGGGACTCCGAGCTCCTACAATGAGCAGTTCTTC	TRBV9	TRBJ2-1	-
CASSLAPSGQGHNEQFF	TGCGCCAGCAGCTTGGCCCCATCCGGACAGGGGCACAATGAGCAGTTCTTC	TRBV5-1	TRBJ2-1	TRBD1
CATMGGTYSNQPQHF	TGTGCCACCATGGGGGGGACATATAGCAATCAGCCCCAGCATTTT	TRBV24-1	TRBJ1-5	-
CASSLAGLVTDTQYF	TGTGCCAGCAGCTTGGCGGGACTAGTAACAGATACGCAGTATTTT	TRBV5-8	TRBJ2-3	TRBD2
CASSMYTGANTEAFF	TGTGCCAGTAGTATGTATACAGGGGCGAACACTGAAGCTTTCTTT	TRBV19	TRBJ1-1	TRBD1
CASSPRDVSPLHF	TGTGCCAGCAGTCCCCGGGATGTTTCACCCCTCCACTTT	TRBV6-5	TRBJ1-6	-
CASGSDRAAFF	TGTGCTAGTGGATCGGACAGGGCAGCTTTCTTT	TRBV12-5	TRBJ1-1	TRBD1